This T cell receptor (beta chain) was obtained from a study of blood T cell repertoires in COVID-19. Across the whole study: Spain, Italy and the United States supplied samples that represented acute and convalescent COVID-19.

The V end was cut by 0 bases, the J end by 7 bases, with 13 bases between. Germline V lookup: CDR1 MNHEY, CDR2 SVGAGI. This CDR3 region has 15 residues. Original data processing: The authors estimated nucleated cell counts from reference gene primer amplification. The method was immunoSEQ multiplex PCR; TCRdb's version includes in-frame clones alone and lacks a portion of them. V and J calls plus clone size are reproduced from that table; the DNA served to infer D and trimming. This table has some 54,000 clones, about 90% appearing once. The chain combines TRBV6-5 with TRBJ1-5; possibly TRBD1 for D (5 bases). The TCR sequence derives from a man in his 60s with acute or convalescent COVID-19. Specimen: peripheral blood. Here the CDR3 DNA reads TGTGCCAGCAGTTACTCTGAAGGGGCAGGGCAGCCCCAGCATTTT. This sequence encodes CASSYSEGAGQPQHF.